The present entry profiles one T cell receptor (beta chain) with its context. CD8+ and CD4+ T cells from blood underwent TCR beta sequencing. From germline, CDR1 is MNHEY and CDR2 SMNVEV (reference sequence). Trimming took 8 bases from V and 5 from J; bases not matched to a gene: 12. The CDR3 consists of 16 residues. These data belong to a study of CD8 T cells in Susac syndrome. Across the whole study: Each patient with Susac syndrome, at the time of blood draw, was therapy-naive, on corticosteroids, or on intravenous immunoglobulin alone.

An amount of RNA that ranged from roughly 0.5 to 1 ug was reverse transcribed with random hexamers. TCRdb re-analysed the immunoSEQ multiplex PCR reads in MiXCR, keeping a single row per CDR3 protein. The sample lists hundreds of thousands of distinct CDR3 sequences; 90% to 96% were seen once. What was sequenced was CD4+ T cells from PBMCs. The V and J genes are TRBV27 and TRBJ2-2, with TRBD1 matching 9 bases. This receptor was obtained from a human donor with Susac syndrome. The CDR3 DNA is TGTGCCAGCGGAAAAGTTTATGGGACAGGGACCGGGGAGCTGTTTTTT. This sequence encodes CASGKVYGTGTGELFF.